Listed here are 25 T cell receptor beta chains from one sample, sequenced in a study of blood T cell repertoires in COVID-19. Sequencing was performed with immunoSEQ multiplex PCR; in TCRdb, only in-frame clones are kept and a portion is missing. The sample consists of over 85,000 clones, around 90% of them appearing once. Input material: peripheral blood. Receptors originate from a male donor with acute or convalescent COVID-19.

The chain couples TRBV28 to TRBJ1-1; D remains ambiguous. The CDR3 contains 12 residues. The germline V gene encodes CDR1 MDHEN and CDR2 SYDVKM. V lost 5 bases and J 7 bases, leaving 11 bases between the germline ends. CDR3 residues: CASSTTGYEAFF. For the CDR3, the DNA is TGTGCCAGCAGTACGACTGGGTATGAAGCTTTCTTT.

The chain is built from TRBV6-4 and TRBJ1-2, with TRBD1 as a possible D gene (5 bases). Trimming left V 7 bases short and J 3 bases short, with 6 bases between. The length of the CDR3 is 11 residues. Germline V gives CDR1 MRHNA, CDR2 SNTAGT. CDR3 in DNA: TGTGCCAGCAAAGGGGACTATGGCTACACCTTC. Its protein product is CASKGDYGYTF.

This clone was seen once. This rearrangement joins TRBV5-4 to TRBJ2-7, with a possible D match to TRBD1 (6 bases). This CDR3 contains 14 residues. Germline loops: CDR1 SGHNT, CDR2 YYREEE (reference sequence). V lost 4 bases and J lost 5, with 16 bases in between. DNA for the CDR3: TGTGCCAGCAGCCCAGGGGCAAGGAAAAACGAGCAGTACTTC. Protein sequence: CASSPGARKNEQYF. Complete variable domain (other parts from reference TRBV5-4 and TRBJ2-7): ETGVTQSPTHLIKTRGQQVTLRCSSQSGHNTVSWYQQALGQGPQFIFQYYREEENGRGNFPPRFSGLQFPNYSSELNVNALELDDSALYLCASSPGARKNEQYFGPGTRLTVT.

This clone was seen only once. The chain is built from TRBV7-9 and TRBJ2-3; 13 positions match TRBD2. The CDR3 sequence is 16 residues long. V gave up 5 bases and J gave up 1 base; unmatched junction bases: 3. The germline gives CDR1 SEHNR, CDR2 FQNEAQ (reference sequence). CDR3 sequence (DNA): TGTGCCAGCAGCCCCGGACTAGCGGGGGGCACAGATACGCAGTATTTT. It codes for CASSPGLAGGTDTQYF.

The V gene is TRBV6-5, the J gene TRBJ2-7, with 9 bases identical to TRBD2. Germline values: CDR1 MNHEY, CDR2 SVGAGI. This CDR3 contains 15 residues. V trimming: 4 bases; J trimming: 3 bases; junction bases outside the gene matches: 7. The CDR3 DNA reads TGTGCCAGCAGTTCACCGGGACTAGCTGACTACGAGCAGTACTTC. It specifies CASSSPGLADYEQYF.

The gene calls are TRBV7-9 and TRBJ2-1, with D maybe TRBD1 (5 bases). Germline CDR1 SEHNR, CDR2 FQNEAQ (reference sequence). V dropped 7 bases and J dropped 7 bases, with 20 bases sitting between them. The CDR3 extends over 15 amino acids. The CDR3: CASTIGRAAGNEQFF. CDR3 bases: TGTGCCAGCACCATCGGCAGGGCCGCCGGGAATGAGCAGTTCTTC.

The rearrangement links TRBV6-4 to TRBJ1-5; D remains ambiguous. The V end was cut by 7 bases, the J end by 4 bases, with 17 bases between. Germline CDR1 reads MRHNA; CDR2 reads SNTAGT. There are 15 residues in the CDR3. The CDR3, as DNA: TGTGCCAGCATCAGAGGCGGGGTTTTTAATCAGCCCCAGCATTTT. As protein: CASIRGGVFNQPQHF.

In DNA, the CDR3 is TGTGCCAGCAGCCCAGCGGGGGGGACGTCCTACGAGCAGTACTTC. Its translation: CASSPAGGTSYEQYF. This chain uses TRBV7-2 with TRBJ2-7; 10 positions match TRBD2. Trimming took 5 bases from V and 1 from J; bases not matched to a gene: 5. The CDR3 runs to 15 residues. Germline V gene data show CDR1 as SGHTA and CDR2 as FQGNSA.

CDR3 in DNA: TGTGCCAGCAGCCAAGTGGGGGGTAGGGGAATGGGCTACAATGAGCAGTTCTTC. It codes for CASSQVGGRGMGYNEQFF. The chain has TRBV3-1 (or the pseudogene TRBV3-2) and TRBJ2-1; D is perhaps TRBD2 (6 bases). CDR3 length equals 18 residues. V gave up 1 base and J gave up 3 bases, with 19 bases separating them. Per the germline V gene, CDR1 is LGHDT and CDR2 is YNNKEL (reference sequence).

The chain has TRBV27 and TRBJ2-6, with a weak D call TRBD2 (5 bases). CDR1 and CDR2 (germline): MNHEY, SMNVEV (reference sequence). V lost 6 bases to trimming and J lost 1 base, with 16 bases between them. This CDR3 spans 17 amino acids. CDR3 DNA: TGTGCCAGCAGCCCTCTCCCGGGGAGTTCTGGGGCCAACGTCCTGACTTTC. Amino acids: CASSPLPGSSGANVLTF.

The V gene is TRBV6-5, the J gene TRBJ1-5; D perhaps matches TRBD1 (6 bases). V was pared by 5 bases and J by 6 bases, with 17 bases between. Germline lookup yields CDR1 MNHEY and CDR2 SVGAGI. The CDR3 runs 15 residues. CDR3 sequence (DNA): TGTGCCAGCAGTAGAGACAGGCCGGGCTCTCAGCCCCAGCATTTT. This gives the protein CASSRDRPGSQPQHF.

The chain recombines TRBV3-1 (or the pseudogene TRBV3-2) with TRBJ2-2, with D possibly TRBD1 on 7 matching bases. The CDR3 spans 17 residues. In germline, CDR1 is LGHDT, CDR2 YNNKEL (reference sequence). Trimming shortened V by 5 bases and J by 0 bases, and 16 bases separated the two germline ends. The CDR3 loop reads CASSSGPRGANTGELFF. The DNA for the CDR3 is TGTGCCAGCAGCTCCGGGCCCAGGGGGGCGAACACCGGGGAGCTGTTTTTT.

This clone was detected once. This rearrangement joins TRBV6-5 to TRBJ2-3, with 7 positions matching TRBD2. The germline V gene encodes CDR1 MNHEY and CDR2 SVGAGI. This CDR3 contains 16 residues. V gave up 3 bases and J gave up 1 base; unmatched junction bases: 7. The CDR3 spells CASSYSASGGTDTQYF. CDR3 DNA: TGTGCCAGCAGTTATAGCGCCAGCGGGGGCACAGATACGCAGTATTTT.

This chain uses TRBV7-2 with TRBJ2-1, with 8 bases lining up with TRBD2. From germline, CDR1 is SGHTA and CDR2 FQGNSA. The J segment lost 2 bases and the V segment lost 5 bases, leaving 14 bases of the junction unmatched. CDR3 length equals 18 residues. This chain's CDR3 is CASSPLAGGPSPYNEQFF. CDR3 coding DNA: TGTGCCAGCAGCCCCCTCGCGGGGGGCCCCTCCCCCTACAATGAGCAGTTCTTC.

This chain links TRBV2 with TRBJ2-1, with D hard to call. This CDR3 region has 12 residues. V was shortened by 9 bases and J by 6 bases, with 12 bases between the two germline ends. CDR1 is SNHLY and CDR2 is FYNNEI in the germline V gene. CDR3 nucleotide sequence: TGTGCCAGGGGTACGCCGGGCAATGAGCAGTTCTTC. Translation: CARGTPGNEQFF.

This chain connects TRBV6-5 to TRBJ2-5; possibly TRBD2 for D (6 bases). The CDR3 runs to 12 residues. V lost 6 bases, J lost 4 bases, and 9 bases lay in between. Looked up from germline, CDR1 is MNHEY and CDR2 is SVGAGI. CDR3 nucleotide sequence: TGTGCCAGCAGGGGGGGAGGAGAGACCCAGTACTTC. Encoded protein: CASRGGGETQYF.

This chain connects TRBV27 to TRBJ2-7, with D perhaps TRBD2 (5 bases). The CDR3 length is 10 residues. Trimming removed 6 bases at V and 7 bases at J, with 7 bases between. CDR1 MNHEY and CDR2 SMNVEV come from the germline V gene (reference sequence). This CDR3 reads CASSGNEQYF. The CDR3 nucleotides are TGTGCCAGCAGCGGGAATGAGCAGTACTTC.

This clone occurred once. The chain recombines TRBV7-6 with TRBJ2-1; TRBD2 matches 8 bases. The CDR3 has 15 amino acids. J lost 8 bases, V lost 0 bases, and 6 bases had no gene match. CDR1 and CDR2 from the germline V gene are SGHVS and FNYEAQ. The CDR3 spells CASSLAGGAVYEQFF. The CDR3 DNA reads TGTGCCAGCAGCTTAGCCGGGGGGGCAGTATATGAGCAGTTCTTC. Combining the CDR3 with reference TRBV7-6 and TRBJ2-1 gives the whole variable domain GAGVSQSPRYKVTKRGQDVALRCDPISGHVSLYWYRQALGQGPEFLTYFNYEAQQDKSGLPNDRFSAERPEGSISTLTIQRTEQRDSAMYRCASSLAGGAVYEQFFGPGTRLTVL.

This rearrangement joins TRBV19 to TRBJ1-3; D remains ambiguous. The length of the CDR3 is 12 residues. Germline V gene sequence: CDR1 LNHDA, CDR2 SQIVND (reference sequence). The V end was cut by 4 bases, the J end by 3 bases, with 4 bases between. The CDR3 DNA follows: TGTGCCAGTAGTACCAATGGAAACACCATATATTTT. This sequence encodes CASSTNGNTIYF. Full variable domain (remainder filled in from reference TRBV19 and TRBJ1-3): DGGITQSPKYLFRKEGQNVTLSCEQNLNHDAMYWYRQDPGQGLRLIYYSQIVNDFQKGDIAEGYSVSREKKESFPLTVTSAQKNPTAFYLCASSTNGNTIYFGEGSWLTVV.

V and J are TRBV3-1 (or the pseudogene TRBV3-2) and TRBJ1-5; D not resolved. The CDR3 sequence is 16 residues long. Germline V gene lookup returns CDR1 LGHDT and CDR2 YNNKEL (reference sequence). V was trimmed by 0 bases and J by 0 bases, leaving 9 bases between them. This CDR3 reads CASSQEGGLSNQPQHF. The CDR3 DNA reads as TGTGCCAGCAGCCAAGAAGGCGGGCTTAGCAATCAGCCCCAGCATTTT.

This clone was seen only once. The chain has TRBV7-2 and TRBJ2-7; TRBD2 matches 7 bases. The CDR3 runs 16 residues. Unmatched junction bases numbered 14, after V lost 5 bases and J lost 4 bases. Germline V gene sequence: CDR1 SGHTA, CDR2 FQGNSA. The CDR3 DNA follows: TGTGCCAGCAGCCTAGAAGCGGGACGATCGGGTTACGAGCAGTACTTC. It codes for CASSLEAGRSGYEQYF.

This clone was observed once. V gene TRBV2 combines with J gene TRBJ1-2, with 7 bases identical to TRBD1. J was trimmed by 5 bases and V by 2 bases; bases with no gene match: 2. This CDR3 comprises 13 residues. Germline V gives CDR1 SNHLY, CDR2 FYNNEI. This CDR3 is CASSERQGYGYTF. For the CDR3, the DNA is TGTGCCAGCAGTGAACGACAGGGATATGGCTACACCTTC. Combining the CDR3 with reference TRBV2 and TRBJ1-2 gives the whole variable domain EPEVTQTPSHQVTQMGQEVILRCVPISNHLYFYWYRQILGQKVEFLVSFYNNEISEKSEIFDDQFSVERPDGSNFTLKIRSTKLEDSAMYFCASSERQGYGYTFGSGTRLTVV.

This clone was found once. Additional DNA sequences in this sample encode the identical CDR3. The chain has TRBV7-2 and TRBJ2-7; 7 bases map to TRBD1. The CDR3 runs to 15 residues. V lost 1 base, J lost 0 bases, and 3 bases stayed unmatched. Germline V gives CDR1 SGHTA, CDR2 FQGNSA. CDR3 DNA sequence: TGTGCCAGCAGCTTAGGTGCAGGGGGCTCCTACGAGCAGTACTTC. This sequence encodes CASSLGAGGSYEQYF.

The V call is TRBV7-9, the J call TRBJ1-1, with D possibly being TRBD1 (5 bases). CDR1 is SEHNR and CDR2 is FQNEAQ in the germline V gene (reference sequence). Trimming cost V 5 bases and J 8 bases, with 15 bases left between them. The CDR3 runs 13 residues. CDR3 amino acids: CASSQGQLGEAFF. For the CDR3, the DNA is TGTGCCAGCAGCCAGGGCCAGCTGGGCGAAGCTTTCTTT.

The chain employs TRBV7-2 and TRBJ2-1, with TRBD1 identical over 12 bases. Germline V gene data show CDR1 as SGHTA and CDR2 as FQGNSA. The CDR3 covers 15 residues. J was trimmed by 6 bases and V by 5 bases; bases with no gene match: 5. The CDR3 here is CASSPGTGGFNEQFF. The CDR3 DNA sequence: TGTGCCAGCAGCCCCGGGACAGGGGGCTTCAATGAGCAGTTCTTC.